The clone carrying this T cell receptor (beta chain) was counted once. Germline CDR1 is SGHVS and CDR2 is FNYEAQ. CDR3 length: 15 amino acids. Trimming stripped 4 bases from V and 8 bases from J, with 17 bases between. This sample is part of a study of blood T cell repertoires in COVID-19. The wider study: Sites across the United States, Italy and Spain contributed samples from acute and convalescent COVID-19.

Method: immunoSEQ multiplex PCR; TCRdb's copy keeps in-frame clones and lacks some. The sample has around 140,000 clones, 88% seen once; the top ten hold about 2%. The sequence came from a man in his sixties or seventies with active COVID-19. Material for sequencing was peripheral blood. V usage is TRBV7-6 and J usage is TRBJ1-4; D possibly corresponds to TRBD1 (6 bases). The CDR3 sequence is CASSSRPGVGEKLFF. CDR3 coding DNA: TGTGCCAGCAGCTCACGGCCAGGGGTGGGGGAAAAACTGTTTTTT.